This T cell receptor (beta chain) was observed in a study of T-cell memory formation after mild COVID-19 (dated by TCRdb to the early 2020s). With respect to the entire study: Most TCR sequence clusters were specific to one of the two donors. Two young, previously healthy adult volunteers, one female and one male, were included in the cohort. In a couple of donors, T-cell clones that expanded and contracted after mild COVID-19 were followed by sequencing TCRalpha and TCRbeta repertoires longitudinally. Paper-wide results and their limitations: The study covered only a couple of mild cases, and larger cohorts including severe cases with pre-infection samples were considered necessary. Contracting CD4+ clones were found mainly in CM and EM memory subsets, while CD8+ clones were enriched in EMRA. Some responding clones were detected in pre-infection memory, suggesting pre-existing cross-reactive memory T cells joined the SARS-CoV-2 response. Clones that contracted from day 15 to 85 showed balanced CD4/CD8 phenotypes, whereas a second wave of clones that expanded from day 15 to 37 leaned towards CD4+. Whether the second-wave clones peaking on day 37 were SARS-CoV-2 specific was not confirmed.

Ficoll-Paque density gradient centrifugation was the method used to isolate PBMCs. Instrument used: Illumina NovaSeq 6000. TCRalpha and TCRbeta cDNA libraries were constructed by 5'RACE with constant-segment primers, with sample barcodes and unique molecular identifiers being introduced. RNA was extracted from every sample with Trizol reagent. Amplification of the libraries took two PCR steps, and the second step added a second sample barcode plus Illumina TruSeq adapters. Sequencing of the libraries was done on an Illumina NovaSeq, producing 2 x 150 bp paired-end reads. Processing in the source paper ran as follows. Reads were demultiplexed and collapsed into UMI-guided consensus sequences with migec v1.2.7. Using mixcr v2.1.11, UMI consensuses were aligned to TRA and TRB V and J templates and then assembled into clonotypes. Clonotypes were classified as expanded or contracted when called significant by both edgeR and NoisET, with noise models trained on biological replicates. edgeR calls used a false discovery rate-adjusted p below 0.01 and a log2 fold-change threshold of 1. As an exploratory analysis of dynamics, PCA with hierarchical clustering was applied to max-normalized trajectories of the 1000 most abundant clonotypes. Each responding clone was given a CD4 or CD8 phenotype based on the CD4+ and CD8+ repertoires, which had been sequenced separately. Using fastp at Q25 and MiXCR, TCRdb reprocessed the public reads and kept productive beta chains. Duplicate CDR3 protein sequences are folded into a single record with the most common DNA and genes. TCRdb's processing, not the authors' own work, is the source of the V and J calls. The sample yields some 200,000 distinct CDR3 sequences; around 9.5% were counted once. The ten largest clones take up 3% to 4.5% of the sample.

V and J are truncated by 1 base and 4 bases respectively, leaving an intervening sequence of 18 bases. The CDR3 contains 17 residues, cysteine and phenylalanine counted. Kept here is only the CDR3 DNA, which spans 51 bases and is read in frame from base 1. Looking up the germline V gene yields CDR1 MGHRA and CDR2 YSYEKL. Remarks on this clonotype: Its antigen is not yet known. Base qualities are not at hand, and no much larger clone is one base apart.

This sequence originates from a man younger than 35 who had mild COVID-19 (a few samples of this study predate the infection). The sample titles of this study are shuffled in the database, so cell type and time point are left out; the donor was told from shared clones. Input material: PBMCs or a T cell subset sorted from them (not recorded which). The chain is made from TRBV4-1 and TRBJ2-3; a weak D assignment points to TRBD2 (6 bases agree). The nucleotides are TGCGCCAGCAGCCAAGGGCCTGAGGAGCGGGCGTCAGATACGCAGTATTTT. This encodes CASSQGPEERASDTQYF.